This T cell receptor beta chain was found in a study of T cell responses to AZD1222 COVID-19 vaccine. The CDR3 is 15 amino acids. Deletions cut 2 bases from V and 0 bases from J, with 10 bases between. Germline V lookup: CDR1 LNHNV, CDR2 YYDKDF (reference sequence). Sequenced by immunoSEQ multiplex PCR; TCRdb stores in-frame clones only, minus some. Among some 150,000 clones, roughly nine tenths were seen once, and the ten largest hold 5.5% to 6%. This TCR was recovered from an adult in good health. The gene calls are TRBV15 and TRBJ1-2, with D possibly TRBD1 on 6 matching bases. Here the sequenced sample was peripheral blood, taken on day 0 of MenACWY control vaccination. The CDR3 region has the DNA TGTGCCACCAGCAGACGGGACACTTCTAACTATGGCTACACCTTC. Translation: CATSRRDTSNYGYTF.